This T cell receptor beta chain was captured by sequencing in a study of shared clonotypes between healthy human individuals. Deep-level assay runs were performed. Sequencing was performed with immunoSEQ multiplex PCR; in TCRdb, only in-frame clones are kept and a portion is missing. In the table there are about 1.5 million clones, around 98% of which are singletons. The CDR3 is made up of 14 amino acids. Germline V gene lookup returns CDR1 MNHEY and CDR2 SVGAGI. Unmatched junction bases numbered 3, after V lost 6 bases and J lost 2 bases. This chain joins TRBV6-5 and TRBJ1-2, with 10 nucleotides matching TRBD1. The specimen was naive CD4+ T cells sorted from blood. Subset reported: CD45RA+ positively selected. The receptor comes from a man aged 30 to 39 in good health. CDR3 region: CASRRDRGNYGYTF. As DNA, the CDR3 is TGTGCCAGCAGACGGGACAGGGGCAACTATGGCTACACCTTC.